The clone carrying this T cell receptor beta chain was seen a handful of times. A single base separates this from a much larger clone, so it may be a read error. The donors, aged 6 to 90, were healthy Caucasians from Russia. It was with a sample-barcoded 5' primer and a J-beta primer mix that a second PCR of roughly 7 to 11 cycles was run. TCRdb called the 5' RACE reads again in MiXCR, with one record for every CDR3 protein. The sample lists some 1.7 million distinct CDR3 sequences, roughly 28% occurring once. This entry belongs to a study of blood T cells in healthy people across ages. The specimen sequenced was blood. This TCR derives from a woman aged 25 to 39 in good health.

CDR3 amino acids: CASSLAGTSSYNEQFF. The DNA of the CDR3 is TGCGCCAGCAGCTTGGCCGGGACCAGCTCCTACAATGAGCAGTTCTTC. This chain uses TRBV5-1 with TRBJ2-1; D might be TRBD1 or TRBD2, each matching 5 bases. V lost 0 bases, J lost 0 bases, and 10 bases lay in between. Per the germline V gene, CDR1 is SGHRS and CDR2 is YFSETQ. The length of the CDR3 is 16 residues.